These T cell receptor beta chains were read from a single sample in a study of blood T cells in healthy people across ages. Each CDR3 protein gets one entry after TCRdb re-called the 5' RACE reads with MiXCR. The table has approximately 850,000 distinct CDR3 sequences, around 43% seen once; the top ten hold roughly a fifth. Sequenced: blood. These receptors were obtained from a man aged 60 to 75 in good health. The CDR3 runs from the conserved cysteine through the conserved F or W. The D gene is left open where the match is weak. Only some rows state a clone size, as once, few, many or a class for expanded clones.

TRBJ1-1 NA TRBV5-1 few TGCGCCAGCAGCTTGCACACCGGAGACATGAACACTGAAGCTTTCTTT CASSLHTGDMNTEAFF
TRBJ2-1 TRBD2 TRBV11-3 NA TGTGCCAGCAGCGCGCTAGCGGGGGGGCAGGGTGAGCAGTTCTTC CASSALAGGQGEQFF
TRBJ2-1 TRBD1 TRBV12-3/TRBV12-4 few TGTGCCAGCAGGGTGTGGGACAGGGGGTCGGATGAGCAGTTCTTC CASRVWDRGSDEQFF
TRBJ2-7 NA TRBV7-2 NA TGTGCCAGCAGCTCTCGAACCTACGAGCAGTACTTC CASSSRTYEQYF
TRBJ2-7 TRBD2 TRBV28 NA TGTGCCAGCCAAGTAGCGGGAGGGTCCTACAATGAGCAGTACTTC CASQVAGGSYNEQYF
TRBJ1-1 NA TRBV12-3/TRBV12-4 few TGTGCCAGCAGTTTGGGGCCGATCACTGAAGCTTTCTTT CASSLGPITEAFF
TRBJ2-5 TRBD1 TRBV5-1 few TGCGCCAGCAGCTGGCCGGGACAGGGTAACCAAGAGACCCAGTACTTC CASSWPGQGNQETQYF
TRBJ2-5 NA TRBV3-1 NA TGTGCCAGCAGCCGTGGGGTTGGGGAGACCCAGTACTTC CASSRGVGETQYF
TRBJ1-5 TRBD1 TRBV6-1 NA TGTGCCAGCAGTAGACAGGGGGCCGATGATCAGCCCCAGCATTTT CASSRQGADDQPQHF
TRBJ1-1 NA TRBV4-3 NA TGCGCCAGCAGCCAAGATCGGGTTGGGGAAACTGAAGCTTTCTTT CASSQDRVGETEAFF
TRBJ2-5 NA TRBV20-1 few TGCAGTGCTAGACTCCGGGGAATCCAAGAGACCCAGTACTTC CSARLRGIQETQYF
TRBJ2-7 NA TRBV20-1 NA TGCAGTGCTAGAAGACAGGCTAGCTCCTACGAGCAGTACTTC CSARRQASSYEQYF
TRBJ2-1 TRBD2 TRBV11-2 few TGTGCCAGCAGCATCCCCCGGGGGGGCTACAATGAGCAGTTCTTC CASSIPRGGYNEQFF
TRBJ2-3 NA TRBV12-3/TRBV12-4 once TGTGCCAGCCACGGATCTAGCGCAGATGCGCAATATTTT CASHGSSADAQYF
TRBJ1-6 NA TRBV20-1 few TGCAGTGCTAGAGTGACGTATAATTCACCCCTCCACTTT CSARVTYNSPLHF
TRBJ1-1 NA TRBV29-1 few TGCAGCGTTAAGGGAACGAACACTGAAGCTTTCTTT CSVKGTNTEAFF
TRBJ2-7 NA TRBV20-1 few TGCAGCGGGCGGGACGGGCAATCCTACGAGCAGTACTTC CSGRDGQSYEQYF
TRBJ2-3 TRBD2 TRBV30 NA TGTGCCTGGAGTGTACATAGCGGGGGTGGCGGAGATACGCAGTATTTT CAWSVHSGGGGDTQYF
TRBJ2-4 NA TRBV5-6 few TGTGCCAGCAGCACGAGGGTCGGAGCCCTGAAAAACATTCAGTACTTC CASSTRVGALKNIQYF
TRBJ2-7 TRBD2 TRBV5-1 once TGCGCCAGCAGCTTGATAGCGGGGTCCTACAATGAGCAGTACTTC CASSLIAGSYNEQYF
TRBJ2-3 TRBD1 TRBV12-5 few TGTGCTAGTGGCCCCGGACAGGGAAGTTCAGATACGCAGTATTTT CASGPGQGSSDTQYF
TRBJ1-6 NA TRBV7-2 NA TGTGCCAGCAGCTTAGACAGGGACCTCATCCACTTT CASSLDRDLIHF
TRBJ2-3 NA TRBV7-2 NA TGTGCCAGCAGCTTCGTCTTCACAGATACGCAGTATTTT CASSFVFTDTQYF
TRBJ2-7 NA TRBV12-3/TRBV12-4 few TGTGCCAGCAGTTTATTGGGCAGAGCCTACGAGCAGTACTTC CASSLLGRAYEQYF
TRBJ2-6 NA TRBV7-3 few TGTGCCAGCAGCCCTCGGACAGAGCCCGTTTCTGGGGCCAACGTCCTGACTTTC CASSPRTEPVSGANVLTF
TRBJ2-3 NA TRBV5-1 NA TGCGCCAGCCGTGGGGGCAGCACCTCTAGCACAGATACGCAGTATTTT CASRGGSTSSTDTQYF
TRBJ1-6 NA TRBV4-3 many TGCGCCAGCAGCCAAACCATCTCCTATAATTCACCCCTCCACTTT CASSQTISYNSPLHF
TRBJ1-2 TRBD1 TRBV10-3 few TGTGCCATCAGTGATCCGGACAGGGCCAACTATGGCTACACCTTC CAISDPDRANYGYTF
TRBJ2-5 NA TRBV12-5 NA TGTGCTAGTGGTTTGGGCTACAATGAGCAGTACTTC CASGLGYNEQYF
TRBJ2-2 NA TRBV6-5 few TGTGCCAGCAGTTACGGAGGGGATAACACCGGGGAGCTGTTTTTT CASSYGGDNTGELFF
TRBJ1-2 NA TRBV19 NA TGTGCCAGTGCCACCCGCGCCTATGGCTACACCTTC CASATRAYGYTF
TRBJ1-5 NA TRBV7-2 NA TGTGCCAGCAGCTTTAAACCAGCGCCCCAGCCCCAGCATTTT CASSFKPAPQPQHF
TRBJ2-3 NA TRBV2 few TGTGCCAGCAGTGCTAGGGATCCCCCCACAGATACGCAGTATTTT CASSARDPPTDTQYF
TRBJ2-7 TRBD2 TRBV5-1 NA TGCGCCAGCGGACCTAGCGGGGGACCCTACGAGCAGTGCTTC CASGPSGGPYEQCF
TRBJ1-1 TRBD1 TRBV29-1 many TGCAGCGTATCACAGGGGCGAAGCACTGAAGCTTTCTTT CSVSQGRSTEAFF
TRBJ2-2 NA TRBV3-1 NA TGTGCCAGCAGCCAGTCCGGGGAGCTGTTTTTT CASSQSGELFF
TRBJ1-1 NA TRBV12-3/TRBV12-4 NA TGTGCCAGCACCCAGGGCTTTGGGGCTGAAGCTTTCTTT CASTQGFGAEAFF
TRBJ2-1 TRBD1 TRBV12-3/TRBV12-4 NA TGTGCCAGCACGAACCTGGGACAGGGGGACTTGACGGATGAGCAGTTCTTC CASTNLGQGDLTDEQFF
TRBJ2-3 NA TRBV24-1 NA TGTGCCACCAGTGATTCGGGCGGCCAGCATACGCAGTATTTT CATSDSGGQHTQYF
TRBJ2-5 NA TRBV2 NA TGTGCCAGCAGGAGGGATTTCCAAGTCGAGACCCAGTACTTC CASRRDFQVETQYF
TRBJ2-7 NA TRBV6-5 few TGTGCCAGCAGTTCCTCGACAGGAAGGGACGAGCAGTACTTC CASSSSTGRDEQYF
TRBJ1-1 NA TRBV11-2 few TGTGCCAGCAGCACTACCCGGGGCTTAAATCCGAGAACTGAAGCTTTCTTT CASSTTRGLNPRTEAFF
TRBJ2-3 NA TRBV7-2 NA TGTGCCAGCAGGAAGATCACAGATACGCAGTATTTT CASRKITDTQYF